The sequence of this T cell receptor beta chain was determined in a study of response to subunit inactivated influenza vaccine. There are a few counts of this clonotype. Its specificity is unknown. General observations from the study: Authors suggested seasonal influenza vaccinations each recruit few new T cells.

TCRdb redid the calling of the RT-PCR reads with MiXCR, one entry per CDR3 protein. There are almost 600,000 distinct CDR3 sequences in the sample; roughly 15% occur only once, and 11% lies in the top ten. Trimming cost V 4 bases and J 4 bases, with 10 bases left between them. Germline CDR1 and CDR2: SQVTM and ANQGSEA. This CDR3 has 12 amino acids. Source: PBMCs from blood, taken approximately 13 days after vaccination. This receptor was identified in a man in his fifties who received an inactivated influenza vaccine. The rearrangement joins TRBV29-1 to TRBJ2-5; D could derive from TRBD1 or TRBD2 (5 bases each). The CDR3 sequence is CSVAGTRETQYF. The CDR3 DNA reads TGCAGCGTTGCCGGGACCAGAGAGACCCAGTACTTC.